The 10 T cell receptor beta chains listed next were all sequenced from one sample in a study of blood T cell repertoires in COVID-19. This table comes from immunoSEQ multiplex PCR, and its TCRdb copy is limited to in-frame clones, with some not included. The sample shows about 110,000 clones, 76% of them seen only once. The sequencing input was peripheral blood. These TCRs come from an older man with COVID-19, enrolled during active disease.

The CDR3 nucleotides read TGTGCCAGCAGCTTAAGATTAGGGGGCAGAGATGAAAAACTGTTTTTT. Translation: CASSLRLGGRDEKLFF. The chain employs TRBV7-9 and TRBJ1-4, with 7 bases matching TRBD1. The CDR3 length is 16 residues. Germline V gene sequence: CDR1 SEHNR, CDR2 FQNEAQ (reference sequence). J gave up 6 bases and V 2 bases, and 9 bases lay outside the gene matches.

The rearrangement uses TRBV18 and TRBJ1-4, with 8 bases matching TRBD1. CDR1 and CDR2 (germline): KGHSH, LQKENI. V trimming: 6 bases; J trimming: 8 bases; junction bases outside the gene matches: 11. The CDR3 loop spans 15 amino acids. CDR3: CASSQTPGQDEKLFF. The CDR3 DNA sequence: TGTGCCAGCTCCCAAACGCCGGGACAGGACGAAAAACTGTTTTTT.

V is TRBV19 and J is TRBJ2-1; 7 bases agree with TRBD2. The CDR3 is 15 amino acids. With V trimmed by 2 bases and J by 7 bases, 8 bases remained unmatched. CDR1 and CDR2 from the germline V gene are LNHDA and SQIVND (reference sequence). CDR3 nucleotide sequence: TGTGCCAGTAGTATATCAGGCGGGAGACCTAATGAGCAGTTCTTC. Translation: CASSISGGRPNEQFF. The whole variable domain, filled in from reference TRBV19 and TRBJ2-1, reads DGGITQSPKYLFRKEGQNVTLSCEQNLNHDAMYWYRQDPGQGLRLIYYSQIVNDFQKGDIAEGYSVSREKKESFPLTVTSAQKNPTAFYLCASSISGGRPNEQFFGPGTRLTVL.

The genes are TRBV7-6 and TRBJ2-5, with D hard to call. The V end was cut by 8 bases, the J end by 1 base, with 11 bases between. The CDR3 is made up of 13 amino acids. Per germline, CDR1 SGHVS and CDR2 FNYEAQ. This CDR3 is CASARRIQETQYF. Here the CDR3 DNA reads TGTGCCAGCGCGAGGCGCATCCAAGAGACCCAGTACTTC.

The rearrangement uses TRBV6-5 and TRBJ1-2; tentative D call: TRBD1 (6 bases). Trimming took 2 bases from V and 2 from J, leaving 12 bases between them. This CDR3 has 15 residues. Germline CDR1 MNHEY, CDR2 SVGAGI. CDR3 DNA sequence: TGTGCCAGCAGTTACCTCAGGGGAAAAAACTATGGCTACACCTTC. Its protein product is CASSYLRGKNYGYTF.

This clone was detected a few times. This chain joins TRBV4-1 and TRBJ2-1; 8 nucleotides line up with TRBD1. V was pared by 1 base and J by 3 bases, with 5 bases of the junction left unmatched. Germline-derived CDR1 and CDR2 are MGHRA and YSYEKL. The CDR3 totals 16 residues. CDR3 DNA: TGCGCCAGCAGCCAAGGGAGGACAGGGATCTACAATGAGCAGTTCTTC. It yields the protein CASSQGRTGIYNEQFF.

The V and J genes are TRBV28 and TRBJ1-5, with TRBD1 matching over 9 bases. The J segment lost 6 bases and the V segment lost 2 bases, leaving 5 bases of the junction unmatched. CDR1 MDHEN and CDR2 SYDVKM come from the germline V gene. The CDR3 length is 15 residues. The CDR3 bases are TGTGCCAGCAGTTTAATGGGACAGGGCGGTCAGCCCCAGCATTTT. This gives the protein CASSLMGQGGQPQHF.

The J gene is TRBJ1-1, the V gene TRBV30; 12 positions agree with TRBD1. This CDR3 is 15 amino acids long. V dropped 1 base and J dropped 8; count of bases not matched to a gene: 8. CDR1 is GTSNPN and CDR2 is SVGIG in the germline V gene (reference sequence). The CDR3 region is CAWSGKGQGAREAFF. The CDR3 DNA reads TGTGCCTGGAGTGGGAAGGGACAGGGGGCGCGGGAAGCTTTCTTT.

The chain employs TRBV28 and TRBJ2-1; 9 nucleotides agree with TRBD1. The CDR3 contains 17 residues. After removal of 0 bases from V and 7 bases from J, the junction contained 10 bases not matched to a gene. Germline V gene sequence: CDR1 MDHEN, CDR2 SYDVKM. Written as DNA, the CDR3 is TGTGCCAGCAGTTTATGGGGGGGGACAGGGTTGGATAATGAGCAGTTCTTC. Protein sequence: CASSLWGGTGLDNEQFF.

The chain combines TRBV7-8 with TRBJ2-7; the match to TRBD1 covers 10 bases. Germline V gene data show CDR1 as SGHVS and CDR2 as FQNEAQ. Trimming cost V 5 bases and J 4 bases; bases outside gene matches: 20. The CDR3 is 19 amino acids. The CDR3 loop reads CASSPHRFMAGQGGYEQYF. DNA for the CDR3: TGTGCCAGCAGCCCCCATCGTTTTATGGCCGGACAGGGGGGATACGAGCAGTACTTC.